Following are 6 T cell receptor beta chains from one sample sequenced in a study of metastatic and nonmetastatic thyroid tumors. Patients were all untreated before their thyroid surgery. TCRdb re-analyzed the PCR reads using MiXCR. The repertoire has about 41,000 clones, 20% to 25% of them found once; the top ten carry around 13%. The sequencing input was tumor tissue. All receptors come from a female donor with papillary thyroid cancer or a benign thyroid nodule (not recorded which). Some clones in this sample may be carry-over from other donors' samples.

This chain connects TRBV6-1 to TRBJ2-1; the match to TRBD2 covers 12 bases. With 6 bases clipped from V and 7 bases from J, the junction kept 7 bases outside the gene matches. Germline values: CDR1 MNHNS, CDR2 SASEGT. The CDR3 is 15 amino acids. The CDR3 protein is CASSETSGSGNEQFF. The DNA for the CDR3 is TGTGCCAGCAGCGAGACTAGCGGGAGTGGTAATGAGCAGTTCTTC.

This clone was observed at least ten times. A read error may explain this, as a much larger clone is one base away. J is TRBJ2-7 and V is TRBV3-1, with 9 bases lining up with TRBD1. Per the germline V gene, CDR1 is LGHDT and CDR2 is YNNKEL (reference sequence). The CDR3 contains 14 residues. CDR3: CAGSHWDRAYEQYF. For the CDR3, the DNA is TGTGCCGGCAGCCATTGGGACAGGGCCTACGAGCAGTACTTC.

Many counts were recorded for this clone. V and J are TRBV7-2 and TRBJ1-2; D not certain. V dropped 4 bases and J dropped 0 bases, with 6 bases sitting between them. CDR3 size: 13 residues. Germline-derived CDR1 and CDR2 are SGHTA and FQGNSA. The CDR3 is CASSYRANYGYTF. Here the CDR3 DNA reads TGTGCCAGCAGCTACCGAGCTAACTATGGCTACACCTTC.

The chain is built from TRBV5-5 and TRBJ2-7; the match to TRBD1 covers 8 bases. The germline gives CDR1 SGHKS, CDR2 YYEKEE (reference sequence). The J segment lost 5 bases and the V segment lost 4 bases, leaving 8 bases of the junction unmatched. The CDR3 loop spans 14 amino acids. The CDR3, as DNA: TGTGCCAGCAGCCCTACAGGGGACAGGAACGAGCAGTACTTC. Residues: CASSPTGDRNEQYF.

The sample holds many counts of this clone. The chain recombines TRBV7-2 with TRBJ1-2; 12 bases agree with TRBD1. Unmatched junction bases numbered 4, after V lost 5 bases and J lost 3 bases. Germline assignment: CDR1 SGHTA and CDR2 FQGNSA. This CDR3 is built from 15 residues. CDR3 loop: CASSRDRGRYYGYTF. Written as DNA, the CDR3 is TGTGCCAGCAGCCGGGACAGGGGGCGGTACTATGGCTACACCTTC.

This clone has at least ten counts. This clone may be a read error of a much larger clone one base away. This sample also contains other DNA sequences that code for the same CDR3. This chain joins TRBV7-2 and TRBJ2-1, with 7 bases matching TRBD1. This CDR3 has 14 residues. CDR1 and CDR2 (germline): SGHTA, FQGNSA. CDR3 protein: CASSQDRVDDEQFF. CDR3 nucleotides: TGCGCCAGCAGTCAAGACAGGGTTGATGATGAGCAGTTCTTC.